This TCR beta chain was observed in a study of cytomegalovirus exposure and HLA in healthy donors. Study-level information: Researchers found that less than 90% of under 450 genotyped donors fell within the Caucasian-associated ancestry cluster.

Of note for this clone: Its antigen remains unidentified.

The PCR used 60 Vbeta and 13 Jbeta primers. Data came from immunoSEQ multiplex PCR; TCRdb stores just in-frame clones and leaves some out. The sample consists of approximately 170,000 clones, roughly 72% of them appearing once. Study observations and caveats: The study labeled 170 or so TCR beta chains cytomegalovirus-associated. Some segments of the V type, notably TRBV6-2 and TRBV6-3, were excluded as indistinguishable. Among immune exposure information, only CMV serostatus was available.

This CDR3 spans 12 amino acids. CDR1 and CDR2 (germline): SEHNR, FQNEAQ (reference sequence). The V and J ends lost 2 bases and 8 bases, in that order; junction bases with no gene match: 1. V gene TRBV7-9 combines with J gene TRBJ1-2; 8 nucleotides match TRBD1. The sample comprised PBMCs. The TCR was taken from a man between 35 and 55 years old in good health and CMV-seronegative. CDR3 bases: TGTGCCAGCAGCTTAAACAGGGGGGGCTACACCTTC. This sequence encodes CASSLNRGGYTF.